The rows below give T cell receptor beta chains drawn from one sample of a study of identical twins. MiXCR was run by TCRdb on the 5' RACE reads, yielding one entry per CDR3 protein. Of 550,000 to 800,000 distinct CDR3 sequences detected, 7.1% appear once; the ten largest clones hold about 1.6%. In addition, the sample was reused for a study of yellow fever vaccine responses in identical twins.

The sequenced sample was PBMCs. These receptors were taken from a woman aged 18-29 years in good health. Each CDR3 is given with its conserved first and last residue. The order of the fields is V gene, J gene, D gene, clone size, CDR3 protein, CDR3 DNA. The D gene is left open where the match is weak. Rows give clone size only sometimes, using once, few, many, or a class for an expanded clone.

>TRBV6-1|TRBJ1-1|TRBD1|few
CASSQPGTGKRTEAFF
TGTGCCAGCAGTCAACCCGGGACAGGTAAACGCACTGAAGCTTTCTTT
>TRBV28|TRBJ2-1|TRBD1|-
CAVTGGWGNEQFF
TGTGCAGTCACAGGGGGCTGGGGCAATGAGCAGTTCTTC
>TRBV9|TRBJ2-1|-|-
CASSVVEPGAGYNEQFF
TGTGCCAGCAGCGTAGTAGAGCCGGGGGCCGGCTACAATGAGCAGTTCTTC
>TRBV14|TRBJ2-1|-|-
CASSQGGNNEQFF
TGTGCCAGCAGCCAAGGGGGCAACAATGAGCAGTTCTTC
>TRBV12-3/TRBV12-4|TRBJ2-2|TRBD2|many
CASTTGGRGGELFF
TGTGCCAGCACTACGGGGGGGCGAGGCGGGGAGCTGTTTTTT
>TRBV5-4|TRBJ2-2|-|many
CASSLLLNTGELFF
TGTGCCAGCAGCCTCCTATTGAACACCGGGGAGCTGTTTTTT
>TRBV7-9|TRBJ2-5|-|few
CASSLAHQYQETQYF
TGTGCCAGCAGCTTAGCGCATCAGTACCAAGAGACCCAGTACTTC
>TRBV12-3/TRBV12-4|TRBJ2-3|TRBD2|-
CARSFGLAGASTDTQYF
TGTGCCCGCAGTTTCGGGCTAGCGGGGGCCAGCACAGATACGCAGTATTTT
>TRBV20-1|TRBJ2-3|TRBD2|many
CSARDLPLRGEEDTQYF
TGCAGTGCTAGAGATCTCCCTCTGCGGGGGGAGGAAGATACGCAGTATTTT
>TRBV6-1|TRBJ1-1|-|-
CASSEIKATVNTEAFF
TGTGCCAGCAGTGAAATAAAGGCCACGGTGAACACTGAAGCTTTCTTT
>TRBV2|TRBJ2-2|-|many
CASALGRPIMELFF
TGTGCCAGCGCCCTAGGACGACCCATCATGGAGCTGTTTTTT
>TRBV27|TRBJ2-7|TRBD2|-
CASSAGSGINSYEQYF
TGTGCCAGCAGTGCGGGTAGCGGGATTAACTCCTACGAGCAGTACTTC
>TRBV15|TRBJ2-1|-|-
CATRTTRNEQFF
TGTGCCACCAGGACCACGCGGAATGAGCAGTTCTTC
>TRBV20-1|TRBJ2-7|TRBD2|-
CSASGSSGDTYEQYF
TGCAGTGCTTCCGGTTCTAGCGGGGATACCTACGAGCAGTACTTC
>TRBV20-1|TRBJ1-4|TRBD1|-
CSAQGAFNEKLFF
TGCAGTGCCCAGGGGGCCTTTAATGAAAAACTGTTTTTT
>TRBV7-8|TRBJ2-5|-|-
CASSLALGAGRETQYF
TGTGCCAGCAGCTTAGCGCTCGGGGCAGGGCGAGAGACCCAGTACTTC
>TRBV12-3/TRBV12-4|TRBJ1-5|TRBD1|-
CASRGQGGQPQHF
TGTGCCAGCAGGGGACAGGGAGGGCAGCCCCAGCATTTT
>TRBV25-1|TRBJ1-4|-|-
CASSEYTGSNEKLFF
TGTGCCAGCAGTGAATATACAGGGTCTAATGAAAAACTGTTTTTT
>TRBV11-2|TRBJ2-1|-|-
CASSSTIWNEQFF
TGTGCCAGCAGTTCCACAATTTGGAATGAGCAGTTCTTC
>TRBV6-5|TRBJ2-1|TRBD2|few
CASSYLGLAGSNEQFF
TGTGCCAGCAGTTACTTGGGACTAGCGGGAAGCAATGAGCAGTTCTTC
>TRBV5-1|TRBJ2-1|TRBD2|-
CASSLTGTSSYNEQFF
TGCGCCAGCAGCTTAACCGGGACTAGCAGTTACAATGAGCAGTTCTTC
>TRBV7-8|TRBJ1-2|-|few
CASSPGGYYYGYTF
TGTGCCAGCAGCCCCGGGGGTTATTACTATGGCTACACCTTC
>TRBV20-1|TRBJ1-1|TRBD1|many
CSARDWDRATEAFF
TGCAGTGCTAGAGATTGGGACAGGGCGACTGAAGCTTTCTTT
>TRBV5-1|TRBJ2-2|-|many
CASTPSFGGTPNTGELFF
TGCGCCAGCACACCAAGTTTTGGCGGGACTCCGAACACCGGGGAGCTGTTTTTT
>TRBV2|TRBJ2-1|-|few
CASTSLGSDEQFF
TGTGCCAGCACCTCCCTCGGGAGCGATGAGCAGTTCTTC
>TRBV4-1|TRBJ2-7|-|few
CASSQDIQLSSYEQYF
TGCGCCAGCAGCCAAGATATACAACTAAGCTCCTACGAGCAGTACTTC
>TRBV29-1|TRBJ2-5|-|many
CSVGEGIKETQYF
TGCAGCGTTGGCGAAGGGATCAAAGAGACCCAGTACTTC
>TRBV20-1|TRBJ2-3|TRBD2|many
CSAPLGSGTSTDTQYF
TGCAGTGCTCCCCTGGGTAGCGGGACTAGCACAGATACGCAGTATTTT
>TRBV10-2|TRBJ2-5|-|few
CATSPQGPQETQYF
TGCGCCACCTCCCCCCAGGGACCCCAAGAGACCCAGTACTTC
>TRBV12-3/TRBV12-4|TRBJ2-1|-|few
CASSFTYEQFF
TGTGCCAGCAGTTTTACGTATGAGCAGTTCTTC
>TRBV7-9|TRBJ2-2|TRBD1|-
CASSTSGTGFIGELFF
TGTGCCAGCAGCACATCCGGGACAGGGTTTATCGGGGAGCTGTTTTTT
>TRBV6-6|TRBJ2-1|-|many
CASSILDNEQFF
TGTGCCAGCAGTATACTAGACAATGAGCAGTTCTTC
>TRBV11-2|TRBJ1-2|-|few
CASSLVRRGYF
TGTGCCAGCAGCTTAGTCCGTAGGGGTTACTTC
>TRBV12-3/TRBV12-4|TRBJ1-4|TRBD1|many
CASSATGSNEKLFF
TGTGCCAGCAGTGCGACAGGGAGTAATGAAAAACTGTTTTTT
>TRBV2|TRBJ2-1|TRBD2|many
CASGSGGPEQFF
TGTGCCAGCGGGAGCGGGGGGCCGGAGCAGTTCTTC
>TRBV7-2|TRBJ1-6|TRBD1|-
CASSLQGASYNSPLHF
TGTGCCAGCAGCCTACAGGGGGCTTCCTATAATTCACCCCTCCACTTT
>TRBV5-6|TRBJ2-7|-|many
CASSLSLLSYEQYF
TGTGCCAGCAGCTTGTCCTTACTCTCCTACGAGCAGTACTTC
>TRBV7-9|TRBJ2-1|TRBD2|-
CASWGVPSGGWNEQFF
TGTGCCAGCTGGGGGGTCCCTAGCGGAGGATGGAATGAGCAGTTCTTC
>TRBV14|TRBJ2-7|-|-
CASSATAAAASYEQYF
TGTGCCAGCAGCGCGACCGCAGCAGCGGCCTCCTACGAGCAGTACTTC
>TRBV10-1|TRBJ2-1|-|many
CASSEHPRDEQFF
TGCGCCAGCAGTGAACACCCTCGGGATGAGCAGTTCTTC
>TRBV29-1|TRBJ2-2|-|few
CSVGWTGELFF
TGCAGCGTTGGGTGGACCGGGGAGCTGTTTTTT
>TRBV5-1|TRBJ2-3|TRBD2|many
CASSWAAGGLTDTQYF
TGCGCCAGCAGTTGGGCGGCGGGAGGTCTCACAGATACGCAGTATTTT
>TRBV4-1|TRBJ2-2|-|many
CASSSRTNSGELFF
TGCGCCAGCAGCTCCCGGACTAACTCCGGGGAGCTGTTTTTT
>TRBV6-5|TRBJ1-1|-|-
CASSYDQNTEAFF
TGTGCCAGCAGTTACGACCAGAACACTGAAGCTTTCTTT
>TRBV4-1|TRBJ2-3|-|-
CASSRRAEITDTQYF
TGCGCCAGCAGCCGCCGCGCGGAGATCACAGATACGCAGTATTTT
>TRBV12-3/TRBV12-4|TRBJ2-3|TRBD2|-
CTSSPRLAGGPRTDTQYF
TGTACCAGCAGTCCCCGACTAGCGGGGGGGCCGCGCACAGATACGCAGTATTTT
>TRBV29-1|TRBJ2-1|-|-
CSVELGNEQFF
TGCAGCGTTGAACTCGGCAATGAGCAGTTCTTC
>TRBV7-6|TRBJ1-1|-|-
CASSLGGRLNTEAFF
TGTGCCAGCAGCTTAGGGGGACGGTTGAACACTGAAGCTTTCTTT